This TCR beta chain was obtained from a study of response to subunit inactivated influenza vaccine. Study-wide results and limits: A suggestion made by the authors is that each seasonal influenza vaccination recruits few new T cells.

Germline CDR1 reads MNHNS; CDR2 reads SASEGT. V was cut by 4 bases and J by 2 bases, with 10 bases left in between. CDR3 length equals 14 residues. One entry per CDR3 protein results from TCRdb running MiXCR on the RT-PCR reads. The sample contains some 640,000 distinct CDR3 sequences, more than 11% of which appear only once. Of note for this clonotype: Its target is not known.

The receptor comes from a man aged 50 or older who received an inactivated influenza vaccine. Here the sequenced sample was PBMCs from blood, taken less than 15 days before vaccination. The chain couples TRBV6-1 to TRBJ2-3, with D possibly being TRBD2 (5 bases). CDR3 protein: CASSGGQNTDTQYF. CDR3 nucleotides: TGTGCCAGCAGTGGCGGGCAGAACACAGATACGCAGTATTTT.